The T cell receptor beta chain under discussion was sequenced for a study of molecular identifiers for immune sequencing clone quantification. Study-level points and caveats: It was shown that clones above 20 RNA copies held over 97% of effector molecules, but under 1% in naive cells. Spiked TCR RNA from one Jurkat cell reportedly showed up when mixed among 1 million or so naive cells.

CDR1 MDHEN and CDR2 SYDVKM come from the germline V gene. After removal of 5 bases from V and 4 bases from J, the junction contained 21 bases not matched to a gene. This CDR3 comprises 21 residues. As regards this clonotype: Its target is unknown.

A single record per CDR3 protein comes from TCRdb applying MiXCR to the PCR reads. The sample yields some 680,000 distinct CDR3 sequences, over 25% seen once. The TCR comes from a human donor in good health. Some libraries in this study had Jurkat cell RNA spiked in. The chain has TRBV28 and TRBJ2-1; 12 nucleotides match TRBD2. Input material: naive CD8+ T cells from blood, with Jurkat cell RNA spiked in. Subset specified: FACS-sorted CD8+CD4-CCR7+CD45RA+ naive T cells. The CDR3: CASSLRTGGLAGGRVYNEQFF. CDR3 DNA sequence: TGTGCCAGCAGTCTCCGAACTGGAGGGCTAGCGGGGGGGAGGGTATACAATGAGCAGTTCTTC.